What follows are 2 T cell receptor beta chains derived from one specimen sequenced in a study of blood T cell repertoires in COVID-19 (dated by TCRdb to 2019 to 2021). The library was made by the immunoSEQ multiplex PCR assay. TCRdb limited this immuneACCESS table to in-frame rearrangements with V and J called. A share of clones is missing; checked studies link under half to unresolved V genes, and the rest is unexplained. Here the sample has 200,000 to 300,000 clones; 83% occur a single time. The top ten clonotypes cover roughly 5.5% of the sample. What was sequenced was peripheral blood. The receptor set was obtained from a human donor in a cohort sampled during active COVID-19.

This chain connects TRBV18 to TRBJ2-3; D possibly corresponds to TRBD2 (6 bases). The CDR3 runs 16 residues. V was cut by 3 bases and J by 4 bases, with 17 bases left in between. Germline V gene data show CDR1 as KGHSH and CDR2 as LQKENI. This CDR3 reads CASSPLLGRMSDTQYF. The DNA of the CDR3 is TGTGCCAGCTCACCTCTACTTGGGAGGATGTCAGATACGCAGTATTTT.

This clone was detected once. V and J are TRBV6-1 and TRBJ1-1; 10 bases fit TRBD1. The junction had 3 bases not matched to a gene; V was cut back by 5 bases and J by 0 bases. This CDR3 spans 15 amino acids. Looked up from germline, CDR1 is MNHNS and CDR2 is SASEGT. CDR3 amino acids: CASSSGQGVNTEAFF. The CDR3 nucleotides are TGTGCCAGCAGTTCAGGACAGGGGGTGAACACTGAAGCTTTCTTT.